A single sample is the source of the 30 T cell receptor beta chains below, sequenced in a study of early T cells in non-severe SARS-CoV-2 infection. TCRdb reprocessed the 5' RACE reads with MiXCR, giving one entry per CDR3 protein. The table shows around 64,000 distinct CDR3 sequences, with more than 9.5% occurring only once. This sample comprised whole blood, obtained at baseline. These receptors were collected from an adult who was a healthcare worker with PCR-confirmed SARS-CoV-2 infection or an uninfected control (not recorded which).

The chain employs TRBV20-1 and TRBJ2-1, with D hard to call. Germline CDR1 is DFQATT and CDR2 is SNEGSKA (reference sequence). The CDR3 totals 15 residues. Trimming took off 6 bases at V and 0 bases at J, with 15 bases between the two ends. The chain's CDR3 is CSASPSESSYNEQFF. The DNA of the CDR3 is TGCAGTGCAAGTCCGAGCGAGAGCTCCTACAATGAGCAGTTCTTC.

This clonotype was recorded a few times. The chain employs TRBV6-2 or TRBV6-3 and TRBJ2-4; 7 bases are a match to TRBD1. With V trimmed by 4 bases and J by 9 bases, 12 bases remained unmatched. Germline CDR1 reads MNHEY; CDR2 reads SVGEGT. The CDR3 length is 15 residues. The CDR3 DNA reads TGTGCCAGCAGTTCAACAGGGGTTATTCGGAGCATTCAGTACTTC. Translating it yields CASSSTGVIRSIQYF.

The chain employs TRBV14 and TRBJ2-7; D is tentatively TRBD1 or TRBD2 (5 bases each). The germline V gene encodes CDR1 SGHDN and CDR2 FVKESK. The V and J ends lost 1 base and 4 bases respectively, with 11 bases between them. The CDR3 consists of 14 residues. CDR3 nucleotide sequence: TGTGCCAGCAGCCAAGTTCAGGGACCGTACGAGCAGTACTTC. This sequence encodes CASSQVQGPYEQYF.

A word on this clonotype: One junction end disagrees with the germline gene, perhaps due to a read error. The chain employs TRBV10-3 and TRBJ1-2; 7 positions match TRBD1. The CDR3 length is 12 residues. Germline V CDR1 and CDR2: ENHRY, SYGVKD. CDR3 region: CAISDITTGLDF. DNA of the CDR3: TGTGCCATCAGTGATATAACGACAGGGCTTGACTTC.

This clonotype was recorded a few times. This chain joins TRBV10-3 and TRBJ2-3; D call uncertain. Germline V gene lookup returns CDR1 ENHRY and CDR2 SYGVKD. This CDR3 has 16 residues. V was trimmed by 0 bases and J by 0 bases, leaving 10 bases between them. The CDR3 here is CAISESLKPSTDTQYF. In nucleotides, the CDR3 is TGTGCCATCAGTGAGTCGCTTAAGCCTAGCACAGATACGCAGTATTTT.

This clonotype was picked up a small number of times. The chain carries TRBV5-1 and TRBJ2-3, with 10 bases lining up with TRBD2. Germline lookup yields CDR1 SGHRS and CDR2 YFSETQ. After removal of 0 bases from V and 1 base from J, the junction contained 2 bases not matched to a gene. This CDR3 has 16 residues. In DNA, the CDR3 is TGCGCCAGCAGCTTGGGTCTAGCGGGAGGCACAGATACGCAGTATTTT. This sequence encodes CASSLGLAGGTDTQYF.

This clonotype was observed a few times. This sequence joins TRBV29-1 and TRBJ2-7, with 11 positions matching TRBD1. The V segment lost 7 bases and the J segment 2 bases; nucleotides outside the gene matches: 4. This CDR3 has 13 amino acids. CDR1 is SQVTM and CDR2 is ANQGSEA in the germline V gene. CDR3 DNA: TGCAGCGCTAGGACAGGGGGCCCCTACGAGCAGTACTTC. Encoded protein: CSARTGGPYEQYF.

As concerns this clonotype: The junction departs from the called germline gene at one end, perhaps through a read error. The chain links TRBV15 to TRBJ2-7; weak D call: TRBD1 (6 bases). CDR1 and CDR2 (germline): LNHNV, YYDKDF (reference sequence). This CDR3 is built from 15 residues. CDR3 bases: TGTGCCACCAGCAGCGTCTCCGGGACAAGACATTCCGCTCCATTC. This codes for CATSSVSGTRHSAPF.

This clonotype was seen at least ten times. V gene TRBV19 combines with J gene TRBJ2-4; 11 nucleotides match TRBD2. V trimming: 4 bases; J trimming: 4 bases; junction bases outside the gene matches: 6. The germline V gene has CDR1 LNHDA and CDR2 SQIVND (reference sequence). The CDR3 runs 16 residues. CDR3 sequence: CASSTRLAGYKNIQYF. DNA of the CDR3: TGTGCCAGTAGTACTCGACTAGCGGGATATAAAAACATTCAGTACTTC.

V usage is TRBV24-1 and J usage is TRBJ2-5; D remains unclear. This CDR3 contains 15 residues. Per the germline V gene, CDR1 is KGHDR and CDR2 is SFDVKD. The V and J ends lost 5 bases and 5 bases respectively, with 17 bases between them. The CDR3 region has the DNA TGTGCCACCAGTGTTTTTCAGGTCAGCCTGGAGACCCAGTACTTC. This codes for CATSVFQVSLETQYF.

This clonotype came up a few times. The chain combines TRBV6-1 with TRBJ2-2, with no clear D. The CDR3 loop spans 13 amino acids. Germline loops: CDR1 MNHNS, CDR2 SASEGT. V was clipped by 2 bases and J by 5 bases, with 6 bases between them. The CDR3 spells CASSERRTGELFF. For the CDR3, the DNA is TGTGCCAGCAGTGAACGACGAACCGGGGAGCTGTTTTTT.

As DNA, the CDR3 is TGCGCCAGCAGCTTGGGTGGAGGGTTGACCTACGAGCAGTACTTC. Translated, it gives CASSLGGGLTYEQYF. This chain joins TRBV5-1 and TRBJ2-7; possible D gene TRBD2, 6 bases. Germline CDR1 reads SGHRS; CDR2 reads YFSETQ. Trimming removed 0 bases at V and 2 bases at J, with 12 bases between. The CDR3 is 15 amino acids.

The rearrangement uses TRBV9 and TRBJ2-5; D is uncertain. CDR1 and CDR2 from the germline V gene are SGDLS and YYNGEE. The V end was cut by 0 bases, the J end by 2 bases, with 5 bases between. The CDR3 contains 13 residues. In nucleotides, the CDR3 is TGTGCCAGCAGCGTAGCTAGTCAAGAGACCCAGTACTTC. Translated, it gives CASSVASQETQYF.

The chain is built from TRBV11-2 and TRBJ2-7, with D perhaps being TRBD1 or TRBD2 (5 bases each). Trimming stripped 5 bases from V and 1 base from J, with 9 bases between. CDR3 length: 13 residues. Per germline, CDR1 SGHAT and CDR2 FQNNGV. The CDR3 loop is CASSRDLSYEQYF. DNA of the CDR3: TGTGCCAGCAGCAGGGACCTATCCTACGAGCAGTACTTC.

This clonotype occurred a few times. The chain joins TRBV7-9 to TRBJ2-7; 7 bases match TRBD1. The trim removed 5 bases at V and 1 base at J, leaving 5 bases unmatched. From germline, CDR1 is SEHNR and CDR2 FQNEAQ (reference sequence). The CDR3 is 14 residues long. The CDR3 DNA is TGTGCCAGCAGCCCCCCGACAGGGTCCTACGAGCAGTACTTC. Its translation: CASSPPTGSYEQYF. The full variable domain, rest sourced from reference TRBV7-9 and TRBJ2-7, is DTGVSQNPRHKITKRGQNVTFRCDPISEHNRLYWYRQTLGQGPEFLTYFQNEAQLEKSRLLSDRFSAERPKGSFSTLEIQRTEQGDSAMYLCASSPPTGSYEQYFGPGTRLTVT.

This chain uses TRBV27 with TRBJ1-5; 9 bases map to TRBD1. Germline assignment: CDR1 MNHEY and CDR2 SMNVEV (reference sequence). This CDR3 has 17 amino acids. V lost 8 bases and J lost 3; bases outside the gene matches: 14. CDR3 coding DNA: TGTGCCAGCGGAGCCCTCACCGGGACAGGGCTCAATCAGCCCCAGCATTTT. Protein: CASGALTGTGLNQPQHF.

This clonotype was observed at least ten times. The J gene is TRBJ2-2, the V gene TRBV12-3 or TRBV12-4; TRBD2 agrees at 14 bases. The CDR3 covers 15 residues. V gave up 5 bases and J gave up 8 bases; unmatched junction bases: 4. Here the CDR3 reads CASSRTSGRRGELFF. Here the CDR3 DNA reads TGTGCCAGCAGTCGGACTAGCGGGAGGAGAGGGGAGCTGTTTTTT.

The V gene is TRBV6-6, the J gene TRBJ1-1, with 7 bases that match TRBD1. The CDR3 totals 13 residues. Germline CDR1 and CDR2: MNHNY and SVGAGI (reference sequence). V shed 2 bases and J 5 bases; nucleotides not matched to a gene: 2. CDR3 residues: CASSYPGGTEAFF. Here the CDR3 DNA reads TGTGCCAGCAGTTACCCAGGGGGGACTGAAGCTTTCTTT.

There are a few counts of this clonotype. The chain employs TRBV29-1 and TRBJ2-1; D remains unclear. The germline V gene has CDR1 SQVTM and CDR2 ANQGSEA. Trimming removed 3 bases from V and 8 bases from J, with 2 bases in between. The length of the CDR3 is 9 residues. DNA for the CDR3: TGCAGCGTTGAGTATGAGCAGTTCTTC. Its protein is CSVEYEQFF.

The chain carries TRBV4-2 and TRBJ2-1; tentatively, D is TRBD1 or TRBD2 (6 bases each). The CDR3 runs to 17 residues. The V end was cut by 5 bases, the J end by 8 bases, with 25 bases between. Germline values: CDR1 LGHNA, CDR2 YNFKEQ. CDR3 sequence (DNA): TGTGCCAGCAGCACCTCGGTAGGGGGAGGCCCTTTCGATGAGCAGTTCTTC. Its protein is CASSTSVGGGPFDEQFF.

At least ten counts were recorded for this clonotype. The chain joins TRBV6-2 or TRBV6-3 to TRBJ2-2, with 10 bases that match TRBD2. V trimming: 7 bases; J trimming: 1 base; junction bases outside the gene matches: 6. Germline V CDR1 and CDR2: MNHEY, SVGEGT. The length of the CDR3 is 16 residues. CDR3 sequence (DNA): TGTGCCAGCACCACTCGGACTAGCGGGAACACCGGGGAGCTGTTTTTT. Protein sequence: CASTTRTSGNTGELFF.

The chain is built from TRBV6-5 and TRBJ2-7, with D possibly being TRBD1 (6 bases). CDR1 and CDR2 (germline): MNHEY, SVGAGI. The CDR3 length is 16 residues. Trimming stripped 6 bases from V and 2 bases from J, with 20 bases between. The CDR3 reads CASRLRRDTITYEQYF. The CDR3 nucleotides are TGTGCCAGCAGGTTACGCCGGGACACGATAACCTACGAGCAGTACTTC.

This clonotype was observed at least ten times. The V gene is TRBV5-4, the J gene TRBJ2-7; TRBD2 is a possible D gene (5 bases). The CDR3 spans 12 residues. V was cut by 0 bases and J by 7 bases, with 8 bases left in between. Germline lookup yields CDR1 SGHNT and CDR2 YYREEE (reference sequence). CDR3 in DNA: TGTGCCAGCAGCTTGGCGTCGGGGGAGCAGTACTTC. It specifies CASSLASGEQYF.

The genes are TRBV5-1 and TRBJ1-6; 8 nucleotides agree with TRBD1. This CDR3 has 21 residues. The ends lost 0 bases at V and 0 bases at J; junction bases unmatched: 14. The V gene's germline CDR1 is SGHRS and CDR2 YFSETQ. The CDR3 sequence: CASSLDPQGARTFSYNSPLHF. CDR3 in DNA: TGCGCCAGCAGCTTGGATCCCCAGGGGGCGCGAACCTTCTCCTATAATTCACCCCTCCACTTT.

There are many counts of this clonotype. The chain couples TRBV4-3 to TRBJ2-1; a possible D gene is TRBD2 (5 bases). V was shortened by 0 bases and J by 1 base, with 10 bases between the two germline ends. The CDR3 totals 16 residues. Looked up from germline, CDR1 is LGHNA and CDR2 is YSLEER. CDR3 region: CASSQEDWQSYNEQFF. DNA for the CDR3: TGCGCCAGCAGCCAAGAGGACTGGCAATCCTACAATGAGCAGTTCTTC.

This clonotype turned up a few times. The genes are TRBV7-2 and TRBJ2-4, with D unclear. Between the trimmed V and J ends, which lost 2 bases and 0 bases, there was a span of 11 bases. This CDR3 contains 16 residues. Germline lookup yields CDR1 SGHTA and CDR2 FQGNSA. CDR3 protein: CASSLWYSIAKNIQYF. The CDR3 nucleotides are TGTGCCAGCAGCTTATGGTACTCAATAGCCAAAAACATTCAGTACTTC.

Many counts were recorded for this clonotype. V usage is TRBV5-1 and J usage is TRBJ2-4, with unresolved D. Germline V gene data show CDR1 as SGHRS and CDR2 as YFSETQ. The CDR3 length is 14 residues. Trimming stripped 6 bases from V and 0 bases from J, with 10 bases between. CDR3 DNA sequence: TGCGCCAGCATCATTACCCTAGCCAAAAACATTCAGTACTTC. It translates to CASIITLAKNIQYF.

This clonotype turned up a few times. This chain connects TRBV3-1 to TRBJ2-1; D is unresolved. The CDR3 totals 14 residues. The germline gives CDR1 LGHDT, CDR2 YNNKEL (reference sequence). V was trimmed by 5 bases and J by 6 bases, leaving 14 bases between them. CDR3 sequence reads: CASSDVRRSNEQFF. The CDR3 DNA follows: TGTGCCAGCAGCGACGTGCGGAGATCCAATGAGCAGTTCTTC.

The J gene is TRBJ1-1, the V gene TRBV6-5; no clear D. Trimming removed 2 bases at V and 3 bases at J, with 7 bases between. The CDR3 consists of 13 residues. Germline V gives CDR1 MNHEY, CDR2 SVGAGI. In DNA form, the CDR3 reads TGTGCCAGCAGTTACGGAGGGTACACTGAAGCTTTCTTT. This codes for CASSYGGYTEAFF.

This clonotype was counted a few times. Written as DNA, the CDR3 is TGTGCCAGCAGCCCTAGCGGACCCACAGATACGCAGTATTTT. Translating gives CASSPSGPTDTQYF. This rearrangement joins TRBV12-3 or TRBV12-4 to TRBJ2-3; TRBD2 aligns across 7 bases. J lost 2 bases, V lost 6 bases, and 5 bases had no gene match. This CDR3 region has 14 residues.